This T cell receptor beta chain was retrieved from a study of blood T cell repertoires in COVID-19. Across the study: Samples came from the United States, Italy and Spain, spanning acute and convalescent COVID-19. In each case, the material was cDNA or gDNA derived from T cells, B-cell-depleted T cells, or PBMCs.

Methods used by the authors: For nucleated cells, counts were estimated from reference gene primer amplification. The protocol was immunoSEQ multiplex PCR, while the TCRdb copy is restricted to in-frame clones and leaves out a portion. The DNA gave D and trimming, while V, J and clone size come from that table. The data contain 90,000 to 100,000 clones, more than 75% of them singletons. This CDR3 is 15 amino acids long. V dropped 1 base and J dropped 7 bases, with 14 bases sitting between them. In germline, CDR1 is KGHSH, CDR2 LQKENI. The sequence was obtained from an elderly man with acute or convalescent COVID-19. This chain connects TRBV18 to TRBJ2-1; D may be TRBD1 (5 bases). The sample taken for sequencing was peripheral blood. The CDR3 reads CASSPLSGAGNEQFF. DNA for the CDR3: TGTGCCAGCTCACCACTATCTGGGGCCGGAAATGAGCAGTTCTTC. The whole variable domain, remainder taken from reference TRBV18 and TRBJ2-1, is NAGVMQNPRHLVRRRGQEARLRCSPMKGHSHVYWYRQLPEEGLKFMVYLQKENIIDESGMPKERFSAEFPKEGPSILRIQQVVRGDSAAYFCASSPLSGAGNEQFFGPGTRLTVL.